Below, one T cell receptor (beta chain) is given with its context. Sequencing was performed with immunoSEQ multiplex PCR; in TCRdb, only in-frame clones are kept and a portion is missing. The table includes some 2.3 million clones, more than 85% detected once. These data belong to a study of shared clonotypes between healthy human individuals. The study drew its donors from healthy HIV-negative adults without recent acute infections or vaccinations. The CDR3 is made up of 16 amino acids. The V gene lost 1 base and the J gene lost 2 bases, with 15 bases spanning the gap. Per germline, CDR1 LGHNA and CDR2 YSLEER.

The sequencing sample was made of naive CD4+ T cells from PBMCs. Sample subset: CD45RA+ positively selected. This clonotype was obtained from a man younger than 35 in good health. Some clones in this sample may be carry-over from other donors' samples. The chain is built from TRBV4-3 and TRBJ2-7; weak D call: TRBD2 (6 bases). The CDR3 sequence: CASSQVASSAAYEQYF. The CDR3, as DNA: TGCGCCAGCAGCCAAGTCGCGTCTAGCGCAGCCTACGAGCAGTACTTC.